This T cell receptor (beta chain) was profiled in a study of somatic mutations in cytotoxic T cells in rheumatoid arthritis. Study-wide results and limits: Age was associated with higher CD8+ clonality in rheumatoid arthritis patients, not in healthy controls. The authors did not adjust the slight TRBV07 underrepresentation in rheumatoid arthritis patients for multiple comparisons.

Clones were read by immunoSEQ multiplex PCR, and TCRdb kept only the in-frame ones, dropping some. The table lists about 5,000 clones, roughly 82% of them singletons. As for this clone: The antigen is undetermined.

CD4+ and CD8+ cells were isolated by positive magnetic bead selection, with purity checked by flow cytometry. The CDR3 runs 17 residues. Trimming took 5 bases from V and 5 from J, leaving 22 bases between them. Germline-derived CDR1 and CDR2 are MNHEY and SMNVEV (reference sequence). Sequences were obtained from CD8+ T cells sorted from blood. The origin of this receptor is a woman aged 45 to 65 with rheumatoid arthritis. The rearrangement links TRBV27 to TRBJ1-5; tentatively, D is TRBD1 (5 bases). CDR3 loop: CASSPKGLRAGDQPQHF. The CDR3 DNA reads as TGTGCCAGCAGTCCGAAGGGACTCCGAGCTGGAGATCAGCCCCAGCATTTT.